The sequence of this TCR beta chain was determined in a study of beta chain features in type 1 diabetes. Overall study results and limits: The influence of HLA type on TCRB rearrangement stayed undetermined. High-TCR-expressing cells could be over-represented by cDNA sequencing. Insertions at VDJ junctions were less frequent in type 1 diabetes patients. These patients also deleted more nucleotides at the same junctions.

Reverse transcription of all isolated RNA meant that expressed TCRB transcripts were sequenced. Measured with immunoSEQ multiplex PCR; TCRdb has only the in-frame clones, and not every one. The data hold about half a million clones, with roughly 10% observed a single time. Germline V gene data show CDR1 as SEHNR and CDR2 as FQNEAQ (reference sequence). The CDR3 runs 17 residues. Trimming took 6 bases from V and 7 from J; bases not matched to a gene: 17. Once sorted, every population was more than 95% pure. This clone was counted a few times. Its antigen is unidentified. The clonotype comes from a woman younger than 35 in good health. Sequenced input: naive CD4+ T cells from blood. The chain uses TRBV7-9 and TRBJ1-2; 10 bases fit TRBD1. CDR3 sequence: CASRLNSGTGDQGGYTF. CDR3 nucleotide sequence: TGTGCCAGCAGATTAAACTCCGGGACAGGGGACCAGGGTGGCTACACCTTC.